This T cell receptor (beta chain) was identified in a study of blood T cell repertoires in COVID-19. From germline, CDR1 is MGHDK and CDR2 SYGVNS. The CDR3 is 15 amino acids. The V and J ends lost 4 bases and 0 bases respectively, with 10 bases between them. Per the original data handling: Estimation of nucleated cell counts was performed using reference gene primer amplification. Clones were read by immunoSEQ multiplex PCR, and TCRdb kept only the in-frame ones, dropping some. D and trimming were read from the DNA, whereas the V and J calls and clone size are those reported in that table. The table lists some 300,000 clones, roughly 86% of them singletons. Participants' own reports of clinical history determined their cohort assignment.

Sequenced input: PBMCs or T cells enriched from blood (not recorded which). The chain recombines TRBV25-1 with TRBJ1-5; no clear D gene. The sequence was collected from a woman in her fifties or sixties who had been exposed to COVID-19. CDR3 nucleotide sequence: TGTGCCAGCAGTGGGGCAGGTTTTAGCAATCAGCCCCAGCATTTT. This encodes CASSGAGFSNQPQHF.